The rows below give T cell receptor beta chains drawn from one sample of a study of T cell responses to AZD1222 COVID-19 vaccine. Method: immunoSEQ multiplex PCR; TCRdb's copy keeps in-frame clones and lacks some. This sample has fewer than 200,000 clones, with roughly 94% found just once. Sequencing was performed on peripheral blood, taken 28 days after the second AZD1222 dose. These receptors all come from an adult who received the AZD1222 COVID-19 vaccine. Both conserved end residues are part of each CDR3. D genes are given only for firm matches. A row's size may be missing; if present it is once, few, many or a size class.

d_call	v_call	j_call	clone_size	cdr3_aa	cdr3_nt
.	TRBV7-3	TRBJ2-3	.	CASSSLGDTQYF	TGTGCCAGCAGCTCCTTGGGGGATACGCAGTATTTT
TRBD2	TRBV27	TRBJ2-2	.	CASSRLAGIYTGELFF	TGTGCCAGCAGTCGACTAGCGGGGATTTACACCGGGGAGCTGTTTTTT
.	TRBV7-9	TRBJ2-1	.	CASSFGAMDEQFF	TGTGCCAGCAGCTTCGGGGCCATGGATGAGCAGTTCTTC
TRBD2	TRBV7-3	TRBJ2-3	.	CASSRGLAGGTDTQYF	TGTGCCAGCAGCCGTGGACTAGCGGGTGGCACAGATACGCAGTATTTT
.	TRBV28	TRBJ1-1	.	CASSDLGQGQNTEAFF	TGTGCCAGCAGCGATCTAGGGCAGGGCCAGAACACTGAAGCTTTCTTT
.	TRBV19	TRBJ2-1	.	CASRPRGVNEQFF	TGTGCCAGCCGGCCCAGGGGGGTTAATGAGCAGTTCTTC
.	TRBV19	TRBJ1-1	.	CASTYASNTEAFF	TGTGCCAGTACCTATGCCTCGAACACTGAAGCTTTCTTT
.	TRBV29-1	TRBJ2-3	once	CSVELRAATQYF	TGCAGCGTTGAGCTGAGAGCAGCTACGCAGTATTTT
TRBD2	TRBV10-3	TRBJ2-3	.	CAISPGLAITDTQYF	TGTGCCATCAGCCCGGGACTAGCGATCACAGATACGCAGTATTTT
.	TRBV11-2	TRBJ2-7	.	CASSLDSGGYEQYF	TGTGCCAGCAGCTTGGACTCTGGCGGCTACGAGCAGTACTTC
TRBD2	TRBV5-1	TRBJ2-3	.	CASSLGGGRGTDTQYF	TGCGCCAGCAGCTTGGGAGGAGGGAGGGGCACAGATACGCAGTATTTT
TRBD1	TRBV5-1	TRBJ2-2	.	CASSLGQGARGGELFF	TGCGCCAGCAGCTTGGGACAGGGGGCGCGAGGCGGGGAGCTGTTTTTT
TRBD1	TRBV7-9	TRBJ1-2	.	CASSRTGGKRGYTF	TGTGCCAGCAGCCGGACAGGGGGCAAGAGGGGCTACACCTTC
.	TRBV4-3	TRBJ1-2	.	CASSQDPAGKGYGYTF	TGCGCCAGCAGCCAAGATCCGGCAGGGAAAGGGTATGGCTACACCTTC
TRBD2	TRBV6-6	TRBJ2-7	.	CASSSMTSGNYEQYF	TGTGCCAGCAGTTCTATGACTAGCGGGAACTACGAGCAGTACTTC
.	TRBV29-1	TRBJ1-1	.	CSVIQGTEAFF	TGCAGCGTGATTCAGGGGACTGAAGCTTTCTTT
.	TRBV6-2/TRBV6-3	TRBJ1-6	.	CASSYLGEWNSPLHF	TGTGCCAGCAGTTACTTAGGGGAATGGAATTCACCCCTCCACTTT
.	TRBV7-6	TRBJ2-5	.	CASSFRGYQETQYF	TGTGCCAGCAGCTTCAGAGGGTATCAAGAGACCCAGTACTTC
.	TRBV9	TRBJ2-5	.	CASSVAPIWQETQYF	TGTGCCAGCAGCGTAGCACCTATTTGGCAAGAGACCCAGTACTTC
.	TRBV9	TRBJ1-6	.	CASSATDSPNSPLHF	TGTGCCAGCAGCGCCACGGACAGTCCAAATTCACCCCTCCACTTT
.	TRBV19	TRBJ1-3	once	CASSSGSSGNTIYF	TGTGCCAGTAGTAGCGGGAGCTCTGGAAACACCATATATTTT
.	TRBV6-5	TRBJ1-6	.	CASSPGREGSPLHF	TGTGCCAGCAGCCCCGGGCGGGAGGGTTCACCCCTCCACTTT
TRBD1	TRBV6-6	TRBJ2-7	.	CASSYSRDRGDEQYF	TGTGCCAGCAGTTACTCCCGGGACAGGGGCGACGAGCAGTACTTC
.	TRBV7-8	TRBJ1-3	.	CASSLAPWGDTIYF	TGTGCCAGCAGCTTAGCTCCATGGGGGGACACCATATATTTT
.	TRBV3-1/TRBV3-2	TRBJ1-3	once	CASSPMGTGNTIYF	TGTGCCAGCAGCCCCATGGGGACTGGAAACACCATATATTTT
TRBD2	TRBV2	TRBJ2-1	.	CASSETLPIIAGGVLFF	TGTGCCAGCAGTGAAACACTCCCGATTATAGCGGGGGGGGTTTTATTCTTC
.	TRBV7-7	TRBJ2-5	.	CASSLGPGLETQYF	TGTGCCAGCAGCTTAGGGCCAGGTTTGGAGACCCAGTACTTC
.	TRBV3-1/TRBV3-2	TRBJ1-2	.	CASSIRTGRYTF	TGTGCCAGCAGCATACGGACGGGCCGCTACACCTTC
.	TRBV9	TRBJ1-1	.	CASSVGTRGTEAFF	TGTGCCAGCAGCGTAGGGACAAGGGGGACTGAAGCTTTCTTT
.	TRBV10-2	TRBJ2-3	.	CASSELTPDTQYF	TGCGCCAGCAGTGAGCTGACCCCAGATACGCAGTATTTT
TRBD2	TRBV9	TRBJ2-1	.	CASSVATSGRTNEQFF	TGTGCCAGCAGCGTAGCGACTAGCGGGAGGACCAATGAGCAGTTCTTC
.	TRBV13	TRBJ1-1	.	CASSRYPPGTEAFF	TGTGCCAGCAGCCGATACCCACCGGGGACTGAAGCTTTCTTT
.	TRBV5-4	TRBJ1-3	.	CASSLGRAFSGNTIYF	TGTGCCAGCAGCTTAGGCCGGGCCTTCTCTGGAAACACCATATATTTT
.	TRBV7-8	TRBJ1-1	.	CASSLSGNTEAFF	TGTGCCAGCAGCTTAAGCGGGAACACTGAAGCTTTCTTT
TRBD1	TRBV5-6	TRBJ1-1	.	CASSPGTGRGTEAFF	TGTGCCAGCAGCCCGGGGACAGGGAGGGGGACTGAAGCTTTCTTT
.	TRBV5-5	TRBJ2-7	.	CASSLVEGQQYF	TGTGCCAGCAGCTTGGTGGAGGGGCAGCAGTACTTC
.	TRBV6-5	TRBJ2-1	.	CASSYYRGQSYNEQFF	TGTGCCAGCAGTTACTACCGGGGCCAATCCTACAATGAGCAGTTCTTC
TRBD1	TRBV5-1	TRBJ1-2	.	CASSLDRVLDYGYTF	TGCGCCAGCAGCTTAGACAGGGTACTCGACTATGGCTACACCTTC
.	TRBV18	TRBJ2-1	once	CASSPLANEQFF	TGTGCCAGCTCACCACTAGCCAATGAGCAGTTCTTC
.	TRBV18	TRBJ1-5	.	CASSQGQSNQPQHF	TGTGCCAGCTCTCAGGGTCAGAGCAATCAGCCCCAGCATTTT
TRBD1	TRBV4-1	TRBJ2-7	.	CASSQGTGYEQYF	TGCGCCAGCAGCCAAGGGACAGGCTACGAGCAGTACTTC
TRBD1	TRBV19	TRBJ1-5	.	CASGSRGQGVSNQPQHF	TGTGCCAGTGGTAGTCGGGGACAGGGGGTGAGCAATCAGCCCCAGCATTTT
.	TRBV9	TRBJ1-1	.	CASSAETWTEAFF	TGTGCCAGCAGTGCGGAGACCTGGACTGAAGCTTTCTTT
.	TRBV7-9	TRBJ1-6	.	CASSSAQLNSPLHF	TGTGCCAGCAGCTCCGCGCAGTTGAATTCACCCCTCCACTTT
TRBD2	TRBV7-2	TRBJ2-3	.	CASSSRGGLADTQYF	TGTGCCAGCAGCTCACGGGGGGGCCTGGCAGATACGCAGTATTTT
TRBD2	TRBV7-6	TRBJ2-7	.	CASSLRGVRGEQYF	TGTGCCAGCAGCTTGCGGGGGGTTAGGGGCGAGCAGTACTTC
TRBD2	TRBV9	TRBJ2-1	.	CASSALAGETEQFF	TGTGCCAGCAGCGCACTAGCGGGAGAGACCGAGCAGTTCTTC
.	TRBV5-4	TRBJ1-1	once	CASSIGDFDTEAFF	TGTGCCAGCAGCATTGGGGATTTTGACACTGAAGCTTTCTTT
TRBD1	TRBV19	TRBJ1-1	.	CASRRSSGGGTEAFF	TGTGCCAGTAGAAGGAGTTCAGGGGGCGGAACTGAAGCTTTCTTT
TRBD1	TRBV19	TRBJ1-2	.	CASREQGASYGYTF	TGTGCCAGTAGGGAACAGGGGGCCAGCTATGGCTACACCTTC
.	TRBV2	TRBJ2-2	.	CASSEFLASATGELFF	TGTGCCAGCAGTGAATTCCTAGCGAGTGCCACCGGGGAGCTGTTTTTT
TRBD1	TRBV7-8	TRBJ2-3	.	CASSLTGAVSTDTQYF	TGTGCCAGCAGCTTGACAGGGGCGGTGAGCACAGATACGCAGTATTTT
TRBD1	TRBV25-1	TRBJ1-2	.	CASSELQGIRGYTF	TGTGCCAGCAGTGAATTACAGGGGATTCGTGGCTACACCTTC
TRBD1	TRBV27	TRBJ2-6	.	CASTRGSYPSGANVLTF	TGTGCCAGCACCAGGGGGAGCTATCCCTCTGGGGCCAACGTCCTGACTTTC
.	TRBV19	TRBJ2-2	.	CASQGAANTGELFF	TGTGCCAGTCAAGGGGCAGCTAACACCGGGGAGCTGTTTTTT